Each of the 11 T cell receptor beta chains below was sequenced from the same sample in a study of CD8 T cells in ankylosing spondylitis. Each CDR3 protein gets one entry after TCRdb re-called the 5' RACE reads with MiXCR. The data hold some 240,000 distinct CDR3 sequences, with less than 10% observed a single time. Sequenced sample: blood, either unsorted or a sorted T cell fraction (not recorded which). The origin of the receptors is a male donor with ankylosing spondylitis or in good health (not recorded which).

This clonotype was seen ten or more times. This chain connects TRBV6-5 to TRBJ2-7; D might be TRBD1 (6 bases). The CDR3 is 12 residues long. The germline CDR1 and CDR2 sequences are MNHEY and SVGAGI. Trimming left V 4 bases short and J 6 bases short, with 10 bases between. Here the CDR3 reads CASSWGQGEQYF. In DNA form, the CDR3 reads TGTGCCAGCAGTTGGGGGCAGGGCGAGCAGTACTTC.

The V gene is TRBV7-9, the J gene TRBJ1-2, with 8 bases identical to TRBD1. The germline CDR1 and CDR2 sequences are SEHNR and FQNEAQ (reference sequence). The junction had 9 bases not matched to a gene; V was cut back by 5 bases and J by 4 bases. The CDR3 runs to 15 residues. CDR3 sequence: CASSALDRGSYGYTF. CDR3 sequence (DNA): TGTGCCAGCAGCGCGCTCGACAGGGGCAGCTATGGCTACACCTTC.

This clonotype has ten or more counts. The rearrangement uses TRBV12-3 or TRBV12-4 and TRBJ2-2; D gene ambiguous. The ends were cut back, 7 bases at V and 1 base at J, with 7 bases in the middle. This CDR3 comprises 13 residues. The CDR3 DNA sequence: TGTGCCAGCACCCAAGGGAACACCGGGGAGCTGTTTTTT. Protein product: CASTQGNTGELFF.

This clonotype was seen ten or more times. The gene calls are TRBV10-3 and TRBJ1-5; TRBD1 agrees at 7 bases. CDR1 and CDR2 from the germline V gene are ENHRY and SYGVKD. The CDR3 has 18 amino acids. V gave up 0 bases and J gave up 5 bases; unmatched junction bases: 13. The DNA of the CDR3 is TGTGCCATCAGTGAGTCGATGCCGGGACAGAGGAATTATCAGCCCCAGCATTTT. Encoded protein: CAISESMPGQRNYQPQHF.

The table lists this clonotype with many counts. The rearrangement joins TRBV7-2 to TRBJ1-5; the D is unclear. The CDR3 covers 13 residues. With 1 base removed from V and 6 bases from J, the gap between germline ends came to 7 bases. Per the germline V gene, CDR1 is SGHTA and CDR2 is FQGNSA. For the CDR3, the DNA is TGTGCCAGCAGCTTAGTGAAGGGTCAGCCCCAGCATTTT. It specifies CASSLVKGQPQHF.

This clonotype came up many times. This rearrangement joins TRBV20-1 to TRBJ2-1, with 7 bases matching TRBD2. Germline assignment: CDR1 DFQATT and CDR2 SNEGSKA (reference sequence). The CDR3 sequence is 14 residues long. V shed 0 bases and J 6 bases; nucleotides not matched to a gene: 5. CDR3 residues: CSARDGGRVNEQFF. The CDR3 DNA follows: TGCAGTGCTAGAGACGGCGGGAGAGTCAATGAGCAGTTCTTC.

The gene calls are TRBV7-9 and TRBJ1-1; D is possibly TRBD1 (5 bases). Germline assignment: CDR1 SEHNR and CDR2 FQNEAQ (reference sequence). The CDR3 contains 15 residues. The V end lost 5 bases, the J end lost 1 base, and 14 bases lay between the germline ends. CDR3 loop: CASSQRGGRNTEAFF. The CDR3 DNA is TGTGCCAGCAGCCAAAGGGGAGGAAGGAACACTGAAGCTTTCTTT.

The rearrangement uses TRBV5-6 and TRBJ1-1, with D possibly matching TRBD1 (5 bases). V was cut by 7 bases and J by 5 bases, with 24 bases left in between. The CDR3 is 16 residues long. CDR1 and CDR2 (germline): SGHDT, YYEEEE. The DNA of the CDR3 is TGTGCCAGCTTGGGAACGGGACTTAGGCTAACTACTGAAGCTTTCTTT. Protein product: CASLGTGLRLTTEAFF.

This clonotype was seen ten or more times. This chain links TRBV9 with TRBJ2-3; D remains ambiguous. This CDR3 has 14 amino acids. The germline V gene has CDR1 SGDLS and CDR2 YYNGEE. V gave up 3 bases and J gave up 2 bases, with 10 bases separating them. The CDR3 region is CASSESPFTDTQYF. The CDR3 DNA is TGTGCCAGCAGCGAGAGTCCATTCACAGATACGCAGTATTTT.

Turning to this clonotype: Germline and junction disagree at one end, which may indicate a read error. The V call is TRBV20-1, the J call TRBJ2-5; 12 bases match TRBD1. CDR3 size: 17 residues. Per germline, CDR1 DFQATT and CDR2 SNEGSKA (reference sequence). The CDR3, as DNA: TGCTGTGCACAAAGGCCGGGACAGGGGGCTTGGGGGGAGACCCAGTACTTC. This translates into CCAQRPGQGAWGETQYF.

This clonotype was detected ten times or more. The chain combines TRBV19 with TRBJ2-7, with a tentative D call TRBD2 (6 bases). The germline V and J ends were trimmed by 5 bases and 2 bases, with 13 bases remaining between them. The CDR3 totals 14 residues. In germline, CDR1 is LNHDA, CDR2 SQIVND (reference sequence). CDR3 bases: TGTGCCAGTAGTGACGGGACTTATACCTACGAGCAGTACTTC. It is translated as CASSDGTYTYEQYF.